Below are 31 T cell receptor beta chains sequenced from a single sample in a study of blood T cell repertoires in COVID-19. Here immunoSEQ multiplex PCR was the method, and the copy in TCRdb shows in-frame clones only, minus some. The sample shows under 150,000 clones, 85% of them seen only once. Sequencing was done on a sample of peripheral blood. Receptor source: a man aged 80 or over with acute or convalescent COVID-19.

This sequence joins TRBV27 and TRBJ2-4, with D possibly matching TRBD2 (6 bases). Trimming pared 3 bases from V and 0 bases from J, leaving 12 bases between. This CDR3 contains 16 residues. Germline V gene lookup returns CDR1 MNHEY and CDR2 SMNVEV (reference sequence). CDR3 protein: CASSLGGSGAKNIQYF. The CDR3 DNA reads TGTGCCAGCAGTTTGGGGGGTTCTGGAGCCAAAAACATTCAGTACTTC.

This clone has just one count. The chain uses TRBV20-1 and TRBJ1-1; D ambiguous. The CDR3 sequence is 11 residues long. Germline-derived CDR1 and CDR2 are DFQATT and SNEGSKA (reference sequence). Trimming cost V 1 base and J 5 bases, with 5 bases left between them. The CDR3 here is CSARGGTEAFF. The CDR3 DNA is TGCAGTGCTAGAGGCGGGACTGAAGCTTTCTTT.

The chain combines TRBV7-3 with TRBJ2-1; D call uncertain. Germline V gene data show CDR1 as SGHTA and CDR2 as FQGTGA. V gave up 1 base and J gave up 3 bases, with 7 bases separating them. This CDR3 is built from 14 residues. This CDR3 reads CASSLMYGYNEQFF. In DNA, the CDR3 is TGTGCCAGCAGCTTAATGTACGGCTACAATGAGCAGTTCTTC. Combining the CDR3 with reference TRBV7-3 and TRBJ2-1 gives the whole variable domain GAGVSQTPSNKVTEKGKYVELRCDPISGHTALYWYRQSLGQGPEFLIYFQGTGAADDSGLPNDRFFAVRPEGSVSTLKIQRTERGDSAVYLCASSLMYGYNEQFFGPGTRLTVL.

The rearrangement uses TRBV19 and TRBJ1-5; D uncertain. The CDR3 covers 15 residues. V was clipped by 7 bases and J by 5 bases, with 18 bases between them. Germline assignment: CDR1 LNHDA and CDR2 SQIVND (reference sequence). The CDR3 bases are TGTGCCAGTACTAAGAATGGTCTGGTCGATCAGCCCCAGCATTTT. Protein: CASTKNGLVDQPQHF. The full variable domain, completed using reference TRBV19 and TRBJ1-5, is DGGITQSPKYLFRKEGQNVTLSCEQNLNHDAMYWYRQDPGQGLRLIYYSQIVNDFQKGDIAEGYSVSREKKESFPLTVTSAQKNPTAFYLCASTKNGLVDQPQHFGDGTRLSIL.

This chain uses TRBV4-1 with TRBJ2-1; 13 nucleotides align to TRBD2. With V trimmed by 1 base and J by 7 bases, 7 bases remained unmatched. Germline CDR1 MGHRA, CDR2 YSYEKL. There are 17 residues in the CDR3. The CDR3 is CASSQGTSGRGSNEQFF. The CDR3 DNA sequence: TGCGCCAGCAGCCAAGGAACTAGCGGGAGGGGCTCGAATGAGCAGTTCTTC.

This chain uses TRBV24-1 with TRBJ2-1; the D gene is possibly TRBD2 (5 bases). With 5 bases removed from V and 0 bases from J, the gap between germline ends came to 13 bases. The CDR3 is 16 residues long. Per the germline V gene, CDR1 is KGHDR and CDR2 is SFDVKD. The CDR3 nucleotides are TGTGCCACCAGTGCTTCCGGACTTGGCTCCTACAATGAGCAGTTCTTC. Translating gives CATSASGLGSYNEQFF.

This chain joins TRBV5-1 and TRBJ2-4; D is possibly TRBD1 (6 bases). Looked up from germline, CDR1 is SGHRS and CDR2 is YFSETQ. V lost 0 bases, J lost 8 bases, and 12 bases lay in between. The CDR3 is made up of 14 amino acids. CDR3 DNA sequence: TGCGCCAGCAGCTTGGGACAGGTGCGGGACATTCAGTACTTC. It specifies CASSLGQVRDIQYF.

The genes are TRBV5-1 and TRBJ2-2; tentatively, D is TRBD1 (6 bases). V was shortened by 4 bases and J by 1 base, with 14 bases between the two germline ends. The germline gives CDR1 SGHRS, CDR2 YFSETQ. The CDR3 is 16 amino acids. CDR3 sequence: CASSVQGPGNTGELFF. In nucleotides, the CDR3 is TGCGCCAGCAGCGTACAGGGACCGGGGAACACCGGGGAGCTGTTTTTT. Combining the CDR3 with reference TRBV5-1 and TRBJ2-2 gives the whole variable domain KAGVTQTPRYLIKTRGQQVTLSCSPISGHRSVSWYQQTPGQGLQFLFEYFSETQRNKGNFPGRFSGRQFSNSRSEMNVSTLELGDSALYLCASSVQGPGNTGELFFGEGSRLTVL.

This clone came up once. The rearrangement links TRBV2 to TRBJ1-3, with 8 bases aligning to TRBD1. This CDR3 region has 14 residues. CDR1 is SNHLY and CDR2 is FYNNEI in the germline V gene. The ends lost 11 bases at V and 0 bases at J; junction bases unmatched: 6. The CDR3 is CAGWTGNSGNTIYF. The DNA of the CDR3 is TGTGCCGGCTGGACAGGGAACTCTGGAAACACCATATATTTT.

This chain uses TRBV12-3 or TRBV12-4 with TRBJ1-2; TRBD1 is a possible D gene (5 bases). The CDR3 contains 12 residues. V shed 6 bases and J shed 7 bases, with 12 bases lying between them. The DNA of the CDR3 is TGTGCCAGCAGCTGGGGCAGTTCTGGCTACACCTTC. Protein sequence: CASSWGSSGYTF.

The chain joins TRBV10-3 to TRBJ2-5, with TRBD2 identical over 11 bases. Per germline, CDR1 ENHRY and CDR2 SYGVKD. The CDR3 consists of 14 residues. Germline trimming cut 3 bases from V and 4 bases from J; bases unmatched to any gene: 1. For the CDR3, the DNA is TGTGCCATCAGTGAACTAGCGGGAGTAGAGACCCAGTACTTC. Protein product: CAISELAGVETQYF.

This sequence joins TRBV27 and TRBJ1-2; the D is unclear. Between the trimmed V and J ends, which lost 2 bases and 7 bases, there was a span of 11 bases. Germline V gene data show CDR1 as MNHEY and CDR2 as SMNVEV (reference sequence). The CDR3 is made up of 13 amino acids. The CDR3 is CASSLVPGSGYTF. The CDR3 DNA reads as TGTGCCAGCAGTTTAGTTCCGGGGTCTGGCTACACCTTC.

V is TRBV29-1 and J is TRBJ1-2; TRBD1 might be the D (6 bases). Between the trimmed V and J ends, which lost 5 bases and 2 bases, there was a span of 15 bases. Germline V lookup: CDR1 SQVTM, CDR2 ANQGSEA. The CDR3 consists of 14 residues. The CDR3 sequence is CSVTRRTENYGYTF. CDR3 DNA: TGCAGCGTTACAAGAAGGACAGAAAACTATGGCTACACCTTC.

This sequence joins TRBV5-6 and TRBJ1-4; weak D call: TRBD1 (5 bases). Trimming left V 4 bases short and J 6 bases short, with 16 bases between. Germline V gene lookup returns CDR1 SGHDT and CDR2 YYEEEE. This CDR3 contains 15 residues. DNA for the CDR3: TGTGCCAGCAGCGGTACAGGTCGGGCGGATGAAAAACTGTTTTTT. Its translation: CASSGTGRADEKLFF.

V usage is TRBV10-2 and J usage is TRBJ1-1; tentatively, D is TRBD1 (5 bases). The CDR3 has 12 residues. Trimming left V 3 bases short and J 6 bases short, with 8 bases between. The V gene's germline CDR1 is WSHSY and CDR2 SAAADI. The CDR3 nucleotides read TGCGCCAGCAGTGACCAGGGTTCTGAAGCTTTCTTT. It translates to CASSDQGSEAFF.

The J gene is TRBJ2-7, the V gene TRBV6-6; 9 bases line up with TRBD1. Losses at the gene ends were 5 bases for V and 3 bases for J; bases not matched to a gene: 5. CDR3 size: 14 residues. CDR1 is MNHNY and CDR2 is SVGAGI in the germline V gene (reference sequence). CDR3 bases: TGTGCCAGCAGTAGGGGACAGGGTGGCTACGAGCAGTACTTC. It is translated as CASSRGQGGYEQYF.

The chain uses TRBV2 and TRBJ2-7, with a possible D match to TRBD2 (5 bases). Germline lookup yields CDR1 SNHLY and CDR2 FYNNEI. Trimming pared 6 bases from V and 1 base from J, leaving 10 bases between. This CDR3 is 13 amino acids long. The CDR3 sequence is CASRRTDSYEQYF. The CDR3 DNA reads TGTGCCAGCAGACGGACTGATTCCTACGAGCAGTACTTC.

The J gene is TRBJ2-5, the V gene TRBV6-1; the match to TRBD2 covers 9 bases. The germline V gene has CDR1 MNHNS and CDR2 SASEGT. The CDR3 runs to 17 residues. J was trimmed by 5 bases and V by 2 bases; bases with no gene match: 12. CDR3 nucleotides: TGTGCCAGCAGTGAAATGAGGCCTAGCGGGGCTGGGGAGACCCAGTACTTC. The encoded protein is CASSEMRPSGAGETQYF.

This chain connects TRBV6-4 to TRBJ2-3, with 7 bases matching TRBD1. Germline values: CDR1 MRHNA, CDR2 SNTAGT. The V segment lost 2 bases and the J segment 0 bases; nucleotides outside the gene matches: 2. This CDR3 contains 15 residues. The CDR3 DNA follows: TGTGCCAGCAGTGACAGGGGGCGTAGCACAGATACGCAGTATTTT. This translates into CASSDRGRSTDTQYF.

This chain links TRBV18 with TRBJ1-5; D gene uncertain. Germline loops: CDR1 KGHSH, CDR2 LQKENI. Trimming took off 0 bases at V and 2 bases at J, with 11 bases between the two ends. The CDR3 covers 16 residues. Written as DNA, the CDR3 is TGTGCCAGCTCACCACCCGTTTCGGGTGGCAATCAGCCCCAGCATTTT. Its protein product is CASSPPVSGGNQPQHF.

The chain employs TRBV11-1 and TRBJ2-7; 9 bases are a match to TRBD1. CDR1 and CDR2 from the germline V gene are SGHAT and FQDESV (reference sequence). J lost 4 bases, V lost 5 bases, and 6 bases had no gene match. This CDR3 is built from 14 residues. CDR3 DNA sequence: TGTGCCAGCAGCCTCGGACAGGGGCGGTACGAGCAGTACTTC. Translating gives CASSLGQGRYEQYF. Full variable domain (remainder filled in from reference TRBV11-1 and TRBJ2-7): EAEVAQSPRYKITEKSQAVAFWCDPISGHATLYWYRQILGQGPELLVQFQDESVVDDSQLPKDRFSAERLKGVDSTLKIQPAELGDSAMYLCASSLGQGRYEQYFGPGTRLTVT.

The rearrangement uses TRBV6-2 or TRBV6-3 and TRBJ1-5; 7 bases align to TRBD1. The CDR3 covers 15 residues. Germline CDR1 MNHEY, CDR2 SVGEGT. V lost 5 bases to trimming and J lost 4 bases; unmatched junction nucleotides: 8. The chain's CDR3 is CASSTGTEVNQPQHF. The CDR3 DNA follows: TGTGCCAGCAGTACCGGGACAGAGGTTAATCAGCCCCAGCATTTT.

The J gene is TRBJ2-5, the V gene TRBV9; tentative D call: TRBD2 (6 bases). Germline V lookup: CDR1 SGDLS, CDR2 YYNGEE. The CDR3 extends over 15 amino acids. Trimming removed 3 bases from V and 5 bases from J, with 17 bases in between. The CDR3 reads CASSGYLGGAETQYF. Written as DNA, the CDR3 is TGTGCCAGCAGCGGGTACCTGGGGGGAGCCGAGACCCAGTACTTC.

This sequence joins TRBV6-2 or TRBV6-3 and TRBJ2-5; maybe TRBD1 (6 bases). Germline loops: CDR1 MNHEY, CDR2 SVGEGT. Trimming removed 4 bases from V and 5 bases from J, with 20 bases in between. The CDR3 runs 16 residues. Here the CDR3 DNA reads TGTGCCAGCAGTTGGACCGGGACACGGTTAGGGGAGACCCAGTACTTC. Translating it yields CASSWTGTRLGETQYF.

The chain uses TRBV6-4 and TRBJ2-3; D perhaps matches TRBD1 (6 bases). Trimming left V 4 bases short and J 4 bases short, with 12 bases between. Germline V gene sequence: CDR1 MRHNA, CDR2 SNTAGT. CDR3 length equals 14 residues. The CDR3 region is CASSVVQGSDTQYF. CDR3 in DNA: TGTGCCAGCAGTGTAGTACAGGGCTCAGATACGCAGTATTTT.

The gene calls are TRBV19 and TRBJ1-2, with D tentatively TRBD1 (5 bases). The CDR3 is 16 amino acids. V lost 7 bases and J 2 bases, leaving 20 bases between the germline ends. Germline CDR1 is LNHDA and CDR2 is SQIVND (reference sequence). DNA for the CDR3: TGTGCCAGTACTGGGGGGTCGCGGACGACAAACTATGGCTACACCTTC. Encoded protein: CASTGGSRTTNYGYTF.

This rearrangement joins TRBV7-2 to TRBJ2-1, with 7 bases that match TRBD2. Germline V gene sequence: CDR1 SGHTA, CDR2 FQGNSA. V lost 0 bases to trimming and J lost 3 bases; unmatched junction nucleotides: 2. The CDR3 covers 15 residues. This chain's CDR3 is CASSLASGDYNEQFF. For the CDR3, the DNA is TGTGCCAGCAGCTTAGCCAGCGGGGACTACAATGAGCAGTTCTTC.

This clone was recorded a few times. The chain couples TRBV7-2 to TRBJ2-7, with 9 bases aligning to TRBD2. The CDR3 totals 18 residues. V dropped 3 bases and J dropped 3; count of bases not matched to a gene: 15. Germline V lookup: CDR1 SGHTA, CDR2 FQGNSA. The CDR3 reads CASSFSSSGSGKVYEQYF. CDR3 DNA sequence: TGTGCCAGCAGCTTTAGTAGTAGCGGGAGTGGAAAGGTCTACGAGCAGTACTTC.

The chain recombines TRBV18 with TRBJ2-1; 11 bases are shared with TRBD1. J gave up 7 bases and V 2 bases, and 4 bases lay outside the gene matches. CDR3 length equals 15 residues. Germline V CDR1 and CDR2: KGHSH, LQKENI. This chain's CDR3 is CASSPGGTGGNEQFF. In DNA form, the CDR3 reads TGTGCCAGCTCACCAGGAGGGACAGGGGGAAATGAGCAGTTCTTC. Together with reference TRBV18 and TRBJ2-1, the CDR3 gives the full variable domain: NAGVMQNPRHLVRRRGQEARLRCSPMKGHSHVYWYRQLPEEGLKFMVYLQKENIIDESGMPKERFSAEFPKEGPSILRIQQVVRGDSAAYFCASSPGGTGGNEQFFGPGTRLTVL.

V is TRBV3-1 (or the pseudogene TRBV3-2) and J is TRBJ2-5; 11 nucleotides match TRBD2. The ends lost 4 bases at V and 7 bases at J; junction bases unmatched: 11. Germline assignment: CDR1 LGHDT and CDR2 YNNKEL (reference sequence). This CDR3 has 16 residues. CDR3 nucleotides: TGTGCCAGCAGCCTAGGGCTAGCGGGGGGTGGGTGGACCCAGTACTTC. Protein: CASSLGLAGGGWTQYF.

V usage is TRBV15 and J usage is TRBJ1-2; perhaps TRBD1 as D (5 bases). The germline V gene encodes CDR1 LNHNV and CDR2 YYDKDF (reference sequence). V was cut by 1 base and J by 0 bases, with 9 bases left in between. CDR3 length equals 15 residues. The CDR3 loop reads CATSRGSGTNYGYTF. The CDR3 bases are TGTGCCACCAGCAGAGGTTCAGGGACTAACTATGGCTACACCTTC.